What follows is one TCR beta chain and its context. Its matching antigen is unknown. V lost 2 bases, J lost 4 bases, and 1 base stayed unmatched. CDR1 and CDR2 (germline): MNHNS, SASEGT. The CDR3 runs 13 residues. This record comes from a study of cytomegalovirus exposure and HLA in healthy donors. PCR involved 60 Vbeta and 13 Jbeta primers. This table comes from immunoSEQ multiplex PCR, and its TCRdb copy is limited to in-frame clones, with some not included. The data show about 110,000 clones, with around four fifths seen just once and around 2.9% held by the top ten. Study-wide results and limits: A list of around 160 TCR beta chains associated with cytomegalovirus was given.

Sample: PBMCs. The V and J genes are TRBV6-1 and TRBJ2-5; 7 bases agree with TRBD1. The sequence came from an older woman in good health and CMV-seropositive. For the CDR3, the DNA is TGTGCCAGCAGTGAATACAGGGGAGAGACCCAGTACTTC. Translating it yields CASSEYRGETQYF.